This T cell receptor beta chain was found in a study of low-dose radiotherapy and immunotherapy resistance in tumors. About the study: Cohort 2 received 1 Gy per fraction every two weeks, totaling 13 Gy over 26 weeks. Intravenous cyclophosphamide 200 mg/m2 was given every two weeks, one day before radiation and immunotherapy.

With TRAV- and TRBV-specific primers, first-strand cDNA was made, covering the alpha and beta chains. Over about 19 PCR cycles, TCRs were amplified from a constant-region primer and V-primer adapter. Using its own MiXCR run on the reads, TCRdb lists one record per CDR3 protein. The data contain about 9,800 distinct CDR3 sequences, roughly four fifths of them singletons. Nivolumab, ipilimumab, aspirin, low-dose cyclophosphamide and low-dose radiotherapy were given to donors. V dropped 2 bases and J dropped 1; count of bases not matched to a gene: 4. Looked up from germline, CDR1 is MDHEN and CDR2 is SYDVKM. This CDR3 is 17 amino acids long.

This clonotype was obtained from a human donor with advanced metastatic prostate, ovarian, gallbladder or colorectal cancer (not recorded which). This table probably holds off-target reads from a library built for another chain. The chain links TRBV28 to TRBJ2-2; 10 bases line up with TRBD2. The CDR3 coding sequence is TGTGCCAGCAGTTTACTGACTAGCGGGCTGAACACCGGGGAGCTGTTTTTT. Translation gives CASSLLTSGLNTGELFF. Looking up the rest from reference TRBV28 and TRBJ2-2 gives the full variable domain: DVKVTQSSRYLVKRTGEKVFLECVQDMDHENMFWYRQDPGLGLRLIYFSYDVKMKEKGDIPEGYSVSREKKERFSLILESASTNQTSMYLCASSLLTSGLNTGELFFGEGSRLTVL.